This T cell receptor (beta chain) was profiled in a study of blood T cells in healthy people across ages. The second PCR ran about 6 to 12 cycles with a sample-barcoded 5' primer and J-beta primers. A single record per CDR3 protein comes from TCRdb applying MiXCR to the 5' RACE reads. Found here are about a million distinct CDR3 sequences, roughly 52% of them singletons; the top ten hold 13%. This clonotype was seen more than once but under ten times. This TCR was sampled from a man aged 25-45 years in good health. The sample consisted of blood.

The DNA of the CDR3 is TGCGCCAGCAGCACGGGGACAGGAAACTACGAGCAGTACTTC. Translating it yields CASSTGTGNYEQYF. The chain recombines TRBV5-1 with TRBJ2-7; 8 bases fit TRBD1. With 4 bases clipped from V and 3 bases from J, the junction kept 6 bases outside the gene matches. Germline V gives CDR1 SGHRS, CDR2 YFSETQ. This CDR3 spans 14 amino acids.